Below, 19 T cell receptor beta chains from the same sample are listed, as sequenced in a study of CD8+ T cells in alopecia areata. Documented treatment: oral pan-JAK inhibitor, 5-10 mg twice daily. Reverse transcription of extracted RNA yielded cDNA, which provided the sequencing template. Profiled with immunoSEQ multiplex PCR; TCRdb holds only in-frame clones, not every one. The sample holds some 180,000 clones, approximately 53% seen once. The sample was CD8+ T cells sorted from blood, taken at week 24, from a patient treated with tofacitinib. These receptors were collected from a human donor with alopecia areata.

This clone occurred a few times. Here the CDR3 reads CASGRGLNTEAFF. Here the CDR3 DNA reads TGTGCCAGTGGTCGGGGCCTGAACACTGAAGCTTTCTTT. The chain couples TRBV19 to TRBJ1-1; perhaps TRBD1 as D (5 bases). CDR1 is LNHDA and CDR2 is SQIVND in the germline V gene (reference sequence). This CDR3 is built from 13 residues. The ends were cut back, 8 bases at V and 0 bases at J, with 10 bases in the middle.

The V and J genes are TRBV29-1 and TRBJ1-2; 12 bases map to TRBD1. Germline CDR1 is SQVTM and CDR2 is ANQGSEA. The CDR3 totals 15 residues. Trimming cost V 4 bases and J 1 base; bases outside gene matches: 4. The CDR3 spells CSVAGQGADNYGYTF. In DNA, the CDR3 is TGCAGCGTTGCGGGACAGGGGGCGGATAACTATGGCTACACCTTC.

The chain joins TRBV2 to TRBJ2-7, with 8 bases identical to TRBD1. The trim removed 7 bases at V and 3 bases at J, leaving 11 bases unmatched. CDR3 length: 15 residues. Germline assignment: CDR1 SNHLY and CDR2 FYNNEI. In DNA, the CDR3 is TGTGCCAGCACACGAAAAGACAGGGGCTTCTACGAGCAGTACTTC. As protein: CASTRKDRGFYEQYF.

V gene TRBV6-5 combines with J gene TRBJ2-1, with TRBD2 matching 7 bases. CDR3 size: 12 residues. Germline assignment: CDR1 MNHEY and CDR2 SVGAGI. The V and J ends lost 5 bases and 6 bases, in that order; junction bases with no gene match: 1. CDR3 DNA sequence: TGTGCCAGCAGTACTAGCGCCAATGAGCAGTTCTTC. Protein: CASSTSANEQFF.

The chain employs TRBV7-9 and TRBJ2-7, with D unclear. Germline loops: CDR1 SEHNR, CDR2 FQNEAQ (reference sequence). This CDR3 has 14 residues. V was cut by 2 bases and J by 3 bases, with 11 bases left in between. The CDR3 DNA sequence: TGTGCCAGCAGCTTATCAGAAGTCGACTACGAGCAGTACTTC. Translation: CASSLSEVDYEQYF. The full variable domain, in which reference TRBV7-9 and TRBJ2-7 provide the parts outside the CDR3, is DTGVSQNPRHKITKRGQNVTFRCDPISEHNRLYWYRQTLGQGPEFLTYFQNEAQLEKSRLLSDRFSAERPKGSFSTLEIQRTEQGDSAMYLCASSLSEVDYEQYFGPGTRLTVT.

A few counts support this clone. The chain recombines TRBV7-9 with TRBJ2-7, with D maybe TRBD1 (6 bases). Germline lookup yields CDR1 SEHNR and CDR2 FQNEAQ (reference sequence). V was shortened by 7 bases and J by 4 bases, with 14 bases between the two germline ends. The CDR3 extends over 13 amino acids. CDR3 sequence reads: CASMAGDVYEQYF. The CDR3, as DNA: TGTGCCAGCATGGCAGGGGACGTATACGAGCAGTACTTC.

The J gene is TRBJ2-7, the V gene TRBV11-2; 9 bases align to TRBD1. CDR1 and CDR2 (germline): SGHAT, FQNNGV. V gave up 4 bases and J gave up 4 bases; unmatched junction bases: 5. This CDR3 has 14 amino acids. CDR3 bases: TGTGCCAGCAGCTCGGACAGGGGAACATACGAGCAGTACTTC. This codes for CASSSDRGTYEQYF.

With regard to this clone: This specimen includes other DNA sequences encoding the same CDR3. The chain combines TRBV29-1 with TRBJ2-2, with a possible D match to TRBD2 (6 bases). CDR1 is SQVTM and CDR2 is ANQGSEA in the germline V gene. The CDR3 contains 12 residues. V lost 3 bases and J lost 6, with 8 bases in between. The CDR3 nucleotides read TGCAGCGTTGAGGCGGGATCCGGGGAGCTGTTTTTT. It encodes CSVEAGSGELFF.

The V call is TRBV25-1, the J call TRBJ1-5, with D possibly matching TRBD1 (5 bases). V was clipped by 10 bases and J by 2 bases, with 9 bases between them. The germline CDR1 and CDR2 sequences are MGHDK and SYGVNS. This CDR3 has 12 amino acids. The DNA of the CDR3 is TGTGCCACCTCCAGGGGCAATCAGCCCCAGCATTTT. Translated, it gives CATSRGNQPQHF. Based on the CDR3 plus reference TRBV25-1 and TRBJ1-5, the full variable domain is EADIYQTPRYLVIGTGKKITLECSQTMGHDKMYWYQQDPGMELHLIHYSYGVNSTEKGDLSSESTVSRIRTEHFPLTLESARPSHTSQYLCATSRGNQPQHFGDGTRLSIL.

The rearrangement links TRBV5-1 to TRBJ2-7; 9 nucleotides line up with TRBD2. This CDR3 is 15 amino acids long. Germline CDR1 is SGHRS and CDR2 is YFSETQ. V trimming: 5 bases; J trimming: 4 bases; junction bases outside the gene matches: 10. CDR3 protein: CASRKTGTSKYEQYF. The CDR3 nucleotides read TGCGCCAGCAGAAAAACCGGGACTAGCAAGTACGAGCAGTACTTC.

The chain links TRBV4-1 to TRBJ2-1; weak D call: TRBD2 (5 bases). CDR1 MGHRA and CDR2 YSYEKL come from the germline V gene. The CDR3 loop spans 16 amino acids. Deletions cut 0 bases from V and 8 bases from J, with 17 bases between. The CDR3 here is CASSQEMGRDFDEQFF. The CDR3 DNA reads TGCGCCAGCAGCCAAGAGATGGGTCGGGATTTTGATGAGCAGTTCTTC.

The rearrangement joins TRBV30 to TRBJ2-5; 9 bases agree with TRBD1. Germline V gene data show CDR1 as GTSNPN and CDR2 as SVGIG (reference sequence). The CDR3 is 15 residues long. Germline trimming cut 0 bases from V and 4 bases from J; bases unmatched to any gene: 6. For the CDR3, the DNA is TGTGCCTGGAGTGTAGGGGACAGGGAGATAGAGACCCAGTACTTC. As protein: CAWSVGDREIETQYF.

This clone was detected a few times. CDR3 nucleotides: TGCGCCAGCAGCCCGCCCGACACGAACACTGAAGCTTTCTTT. This translates into CASSPPDTNTEAFF. J is TRBJ1-1 and V is TRBV5-1; D remains unclear. Germline lookup yields CDR1 SGHRS and CDR2 YFSETQ. V was pared by 4 bases and J by 1 base, with 11 bases between. The CDR3 spans 14 residues. The variable domain in full, completed from reference TRBV5-1 and TRBJ1-1, reads KAGVTQTPRYLIKTRGQQVTLSCSPISGHRSVSWYQQTPGQGLQFLFEYFSETQRNKGNFPGRFSGRQFSNSRSEMNVSTLELGDSALYLCASSPPDTNTEAFFGQGTRLTVV.

The genes are TRBV4-3 and TRBJ1-1; perhaps TRBD1 as D (5 bases). CDR1 LGHNA and CDR2 YSLEER come from the germline V gene. The CDR3 contains 13 residues. V was trimmed by 1 base and J by 7 bases, leaving 10 bases between them. The CDR3 sequence: CASSQVRGLEAFF. The CDR3 DNA follows: TGCGCCAGCAGCCAAGTGAGGGGACTTGAAGCTTTCTTT.

This clone was found a few times. The chain carries TRBV14 and TRBJ2-3; no clear D gene. The germline V and J ends were trimmed by 0 bases and 6 bases, with 7 bases remaining between them. CDR1 and CDR2 (germline): SGHDN, FVKESK. This CDR3 spans 13 amino acids. DNA of the CDR3: TGTGCCAGCAGCCAAGATATAAAGGATACGCAGTATTTT. Translating it yields CASSQDIKDTQYF.

The chain is built from TRBV2 and TRBJ1-1; no clear D. Germline CDR1 reads SNHLY; CDR2 reads FYNNEI. CDR3 size: 18 residues. Trimming shortened V by 6 bases and J by 8 bases, and 31 bases separated the two germline ends. The CDR3 reads CASRFFQGKDRSGMEAFF. CDR3 nucleotides: TGTGCCAGCAGGTTTTTCCAAGGGAAGGATAGGTCCGGGATGGAAGCTTTCTTT.

J is TRBJ1-2 and V is TRBV29-1, with TRBD1 identical over 7 bases. Germline assignment: CDR1 SQVTM and CDR2 ANQGSEA. The CDR3 sequence is 14 residues long. Trimming cost V 6 bases and J 4 bases; bases outside gene matches: 11. The CDR3 sequence is CSVGGDRLLYGYTF. CDR3 nucleotides: TGCAGCGTCGGAGGGGACAGACTCCTCTATGGCTACACCTTC.

The rearrangement links TRBV6-6 to TRBJ1-1, with 11 nucleotides matching TRBD1. The J segment lost 4 bases and the V segment lost 5 bases, leaving 3 bases of the junction unmatched. Germline lookup yields CDR1 MNHNY and CDR2 SVGAGI (reference sequence). This CDR3 has 14 amino acids. CDR3 coding DNA: TGTGCCAGCAGTCAGGACAGGGGGCTCACTGAAGCTTTCTTT. Translated: CASSQDRGLTEAFF.

The V and J genes are TRBV4-3 and TRBJ2-3; 12 positions agree with TRBD2. V trimming: 4 bases; J trimming: 4 bases; junction bases outside the gene matches: 6. CDR3 length: 16 amino acids. Germline CDR1 is LGHNA and CDR2 is YSLEER. This CDR3 reads CASSRLAGGFSDTQYF. As DNA, the CDR3 is TGCGCCAGCAGCCGTCTAGCGGGGGGGTTCTCAGATACGCAGTATTTT.